This T cell receptor beta chain originates from a study of blood T cell repertoires in COVID-19. Turning to the study itself: Researchers got acute and convalescent COVID-19 samples from the United States, Italy and Spain. Sample material is recorded as cDNA or gDNA derived from T cells, B-cell-depleted T cells, or PBMCs.

V was pared by 5 bases and J by 5 bases, with 17 bases between. The CDR3 has 15 residues. Germline V gives CDR1 MNHEY, CDR2 SMNVEV (reference sequence). Source study methods: From reference gene primer amplification, estimates of nucleated cell counts were derived. Repertoires were generated with immunoSEQ multiplex PCR, while TCRdb's copy carries only in-frame clones and drops some. That table furnishes V, J and clone size, whereas the DNA furnished D and trimming. This table has about 190,000 clones, roughly 86% appearing once. The origin of this receptor is a young man with active or convalescent COVID-19. This chain links TRBV27 with TRBJ2-3; weak D call: TRBD1 (6 bases). The sequenced material came from peripheral blood. CDR3 region: CASSPPGEGGDTQYF. The CDR3 DNA reads TGTGCCAGCAGTCCGCCCGGGGAAGGGGGAGATACGCAGTATTTT.